These 21 T cell receptor beta chains share one sample of origin, sequenced in a study of control samples from healthy donors and cancer patients (dated by TCRdb to 2018 to 2020). Libraries were prepared through the immunoSEQ multiplex PCR assay. What TCRdb holds here is the immuneACCESS table cut down to in-frame rearrangements. Part of the clones is not present; checked against another copy, under half of the missing clones reflect an unresolved V gene, and the others are unexplained. The sample table records about 120,000 clones; about nine tenths of these occur just once. In total, the top ten clones hold around 5.1% of the sample. Sequencing was performed on blood. These TCRs come from a man younger than 30 in good health.

The V call is TRBV18, the J call TRBJ2-5, with TRBD2 matching over 11 bases. The CDR3 length is 17 residues. Unmatched junction bases numbered 7, after V lost 0 bases and J lost 4 bases. Germline CDR1 is KGHSH and CDR2 is LQKENI. CDR3 in amino acids: CASSPPLAGGPGETQYF. CDR3 DNA: TGTGCCAGCTCACCACCGCTAGCGGGGGGCCCGGGAGAGACCCAGTACTTC. Using reference TRBV18 and TRBJ2-5 for the parts outside the CDR3, the full variable domain is NAGVMQNPRHLVRRRGQEARLRCSPMKGHSHVYWYRQLPEEGLKFMVYLQKENIIDESGMPKERFSAEFPKEGPSILRIQQVVRGDSAAYFCASSPPLAGGPGETQYFGPGTRLLVL.

A note on this clone: Other DNA variants within this sample encode the same CDR3. The V and J genes are TRBV3-1 (or the pseudogene TRBV3-2) and TRBJ1-5; the D is unclear. Germline lookup yields CDR1 LGHDT and CDR2 YNNKEL (reference sequence). This CDR3 is 13 amino acids long. V was clipped by 1 base and J by 3 bases, with 4 bases between them. In DNA form, the CDR3 reads TGTGCCAGCAGCCAAGGGGTCAATCAGCCCCAGCATTTT. This translates into CASSQGVNQPQHF.

Written as DNA, the CDR3 is TGTGCCAGCAGTGAACGGGGGATGGCAAGCACTGAAGCTTTCTTT. Residues: CASSERGMASTEAFF. The V gene is TRBV2, the J gene TRBJ1-1; TRBD1 might be the D (5 bases). This CDR3 contains 15 residues. Looked up from germline, CDR1 is SNHLY and CDR2 is FYNNEI. V was trimmed by 2 bases and J by 4 bases, leaving 14 bases between them.

The chain uses TRBV5-4 and TRBJ2-7; D unresolved. The V end was cut by 3 bases, the J end by 7 bases, with 17 bases between. This CDR3 has 14 amino acids. Germline CDR1 is SGHNT and CDR2 is YYREEE (reference sequence). The CDR3 DNA follows: TGTGCCAGCAGCTCTCCGGGTCCCTACCGGGAGCAGTACTTC. This encodes CASSSPGPYREQYF.

The rearrangement joins TRBV7-9 to TRBJ2-1; no clear D gene. CDR3 size: 12 residues. Trimming left V 5 bases short and J 10 bases short, with 12 bases between. The germline V gene encodes CDR1 SEHNR and CDR2 FQNEAQ (reference sequence). The CDR3 reads CASSPRGMEQFF. The CDR3 DNA reads as TGTGCCAGCAGCCCCCGTGGGATGGAGCAGTTCTTC.

The V and J genes are TRBV6-5 and TRBJ2-3, with TRBD1 as a possible D gene (5 bases). The CDR3 is made up of 14 amino acids. Per germline, CDR1 MNHEY and CDR2 SVGAGI. Trimming shortened V by 2 bases and J by 7 bases, and 13 bases separated the two germline ends. The CDR3 coding sequence is TGTGCCAGCAGTTACACCCGGACATCATATACGCAGTATTTT. Encoded protein: CASSYTRTSYTQYF.

This chain links TRBV4-1 with TRBJ1-4, with a tentative D call TRBD1 (5 bases). Germline CDR1 MGHRA, CDR2 YSYEKL. V dropped 4 bases and J dropped 0 bases, with 21 bases sitting between them. CDR3 size: 19 residues. The DNA of the CDR3 is TGCGCCAGCAGCCGAACCAGGGACCGTGTATTGTCAACTAATGAAAAACTGTTTTTT. Protein sequence: CASSRTRDRVLSTNEKLFF.

This clone was recorded a few times. The J gene is TRBJ2-1, the V gene TRBV11-3; tentatively, D is TRBD1 (6 bases). CDR1 SGHNT and CDR2 YENEEA come from the germline V gene. Trimming stripped 0 bases from V and 9 bases from J, with 12 bases between. CDR3 size: 14 residues. The CDR3 DNA is TGTGCCAGCAGCTTAGATCTGGGGGCCGGTGAGCAGTTCTTC. Translated, it gives CASSLDLGAGEQFF. The whole variable domain, remainder taken from reference TRBV11-3 and TRBJ2-1, is EAGVVQSPRYKIIEKKQPVAFWCNPISGHNTLYWYLQNLGQGPELLIRYENEEAVDDSQLPKDRFSAERLKGVDSTLKIQPAELGDSAVYLCASSLDLGAGEQFFGPGTRLTVL.

The V gene is TRBV18, the J gene TRBJ2-3; 8 bases are a match to TRBD2. The V segment lost 5 bases and the J segment 3 bases; nucleotides outside the gene matches: 4. Germline V gene lookup returns CDR1 KGHSH and CDR2 LQKENI. CDR3 length equals 14 residues. CDR3 nucleotides: TGTGCCAGCTCAGGATCGGGAGGGACAGATACGCAGTATTTT. It codes for CASSGSGGTDTQYF.

The rearrangement links TRBV19 to TRBJ1-2; D gene ambiguous. The germline CDR1 and CDR2 sequences are LNHDA and SQIVND (reference sequence). The V and J ends lost 5 bases and 3 bases respectively, with 10 bases between them. This CDR3 comprises 13 residues. CDR3 coding DNA: TGTGCCAGTAGTTTGTCAGCGGACTATGGCTACACCTTC. It translates to CASSLSADYGYTF.

A single count supports this clone. The chain employs TRBV30 and TRBJ2-7, with TRBD2 matching 8 bases. Germline CDR1 is GTSNPN and CDR2 is SVGIG (reference sequence). The CDR3 loop spans 12 amino acids. The trim removed 3 bases at V and 5 bases at J, leaving 3 bases unmatched. The CDR3 bases are TGTGCCTGGAGGGGGGGACTAGACGAGCAGTACTTC. Protein sequence: CAWRGGLDEQYF.

The chain links TRBV3-1 (or the pseudogene TRBV3-2) to TRBJ1-2; D perhaps matches TRBD1 (5 bases). Trimming stripped 1 base from V and 8 bases from J, with 11 bases between. The germline V gene encodes CDR1 LGHDT and CDR2 YNNKEL (reference sequence). The CDR3 sequence is 13 residues long. In DNA form, the CDR3 reads TGTGCCAGCAGCCAAGTCGGAGGGGAAGGCTACACCTTC. As protein: CASSQVGGEGYTF.

This chain uses TRBV27 with TRBJ2-7; the D is unclear. This CDR3 comprises 11 residues. Germline CDR1 MNHEY, CDR2 SMNVEV (reference sequence). Trimming removed 7 bases at V and 6 bases at J, with 10 bases between. The CDR3 loop reads CASTHGSEQYF. The DNA for the CDR3 is TGTGCCAGCACCCACGGGTCCGAGCAGTACTTC.

The chain recombines TRBV5-6 with TRBJ2-5; 9 bases match TRBD1. The CDR3 length is 16 residues. Germline CDR1 is SGHDT and CDR2 is YYEEEE. V lost 0 bases to trimming and J lost 5 bases; unmatched junction nucleotides: 8. In DNA, the CDR3 is TGTGCCAGCAGCTTGGACAGGGGGCCCAATTGGGAGACCCAGTACTTC. This gives the protein CASSLDRGPNWETQYF.

The chain has TRBV29-1 and TRBJ2-1; 11 bases map to TRBD2. The V segment lost 7 bases and the J segment 2 bases; nucleotides outside the gene matches: 4. In germline, CDR1 is SQVTM, CDR2 ANQGSEA. This CDR3 has 14 residues. CDR3 protein: CSAPTSGAYNEQFF. CDR3 nucleotides: TGCAGCGCCCCGACTAGCGGGGCCTACAATGAGCAGTTCTTC.

The V call is TRBV25-1, the J call TRBJ2-3; 16 bases map to TRBD2. The V gene end was trimmed by 7 bases and the J gene end by 3 bases; junction bases not matched to a gene: 10. Per the germline V gene, CDR1 is MGHDK and CDR2 is SYGVNS. The CDR3 is 18 residues long. The CDR3 is CASTRGLAGGPRTDTQYF. Written as DNA, the CDR3 is TGTGCCAGCACTCGGGGACTAGCGGGGGGGCCGAGGACAGATACGCAGTATTTT.

The genes are TRBV6-1 and TRBJ2-7, with D perhaps matching TRBD1 or TRBD2 (5 bases each). From germline, CDR1 is MNHNS and CDR2 SASEGT. This CDR3 contains 16 residues. Trimming pared 3 bases from V and 4 bases from J, leaving 19 bases between. The CDR3 here is CASSDTDGAGGYEQYF. As DNA, the CDR3 is TGTGCCAGCAGTGATACGGACGGGGCTGGGGGATACGAGCAGTACTTC.

The rearrangement uses TRBV14 and TRBJ2-1; TRBD2 matches at 12 bases. The CDR3 is 15 amino acids. CDR1 and CDR2 from the germline V gene are SGHDN and FVKESK. Unmatched junction bases numbered 0, after V lost 6 bases and J lost 0 bases. The DNA for the CDR3 is TGTGCCAGCAGGACTAGCGGGGGCTCCTACAATGAGCAGTTCTTC. This sequence encodes CASRTSGGSYNEQFF.

The chain employs TRBV2 and TRBJ2-7; D call uncertain. Germline V gene data show CDR1 as SNHLY and CDR2 as FYNNEI. V was clipped by 3 bases and J by 3 bases, with 3 bases between them. There are 11 residues in the CDR3. CDR3 residues: CASSELYEQYF. The DNA for the CDR3 is TGTGCCAGCAGTGAGCTCTACGAGCAGTACTTC.

This sequence joins TRBV3-1 (or the pseudogene TRBV3-2) and TRBJ1-1, with D hard to call. Trimming shortened V by 2 bases and J by 3 bases, and 7 bases separated the two germline ends. Per germline, CDR1 LGHDT and CDR2 YNNKEL (reference sequence). The CDR3 is made up of 13 amino acids. DNA for the CDR3: TGTGCCAGCAGCCAAAGGTGGGACACTGAAGCTTTCTTT. Protein: CASSQRWDTEAFF.

The chain carries TRBV18 and TRBJ1-2, with a possible D match to TRBD1 (5 bases). The CDR3 is made up of 14 amino acids. CDR1 is KGHSH and CDR2 is LQKENI in the germline V gene. V lost 0 bases and J lost 9, with 14 bases in between. The CDR3 coding sequence is TGTGCCAGCTCACCACCGGGGCCAGGGTTTAGCTACACCTTC. This gives the protein CASSPPGPGFSYTF.